The 24 T cell receptor beta chains presented below share a single source sample, sequenced in a study of CD8+CD57+ T cells in acquired aplastic anemia. The template for TCR beta VDJ and CDR3 sequence profiling was genomic DNA. TCRdb reprocessed the reads via MiXCR and lists one record per CDR3 protein. The profile covers a few hundred thousand distinct CDR3 sequences, with roughly 33% appearing a single time and about 1.1% taken by the ten largest. The sample was sorted CD4+, CD8+, or CD8+CD57+ T cells (not recorded which) from PBMCs. These receptor sequences come from a human donor in good health, serving as a control.

This clonotype was seen a handful of times. The chain combines TRBV9 with TRBJ2-3, with 7 bases lining up with TRBD1. The V gene's germline CDR1 is SGDLS and CDR2 YYNGEE. The CDR3 is 16 residues long. Trimming at V came to 3 bases and at J to 0 bases, leaving 7 bases not matched to a gene. CDR3 loop: CASSASGTASTDTQYF. The CDR3 DNA follows: TGTGCCAGCAGCGCCTCCGGGACAGCTAGCACAGATACGCAGTATTTT.

The chain employs TRBV20-1 and TRBJ2-4; D ambiguous. Deletions cut 5 bases from V and 0 bases from J, with 8 bases between. This CDR3 spans 13 amino acids. Germline V gives CDR1 DFQATT, CDR2 SNEGSKA (reference sequence). This CDR3 reads CSARTVAKNIQYF. The CDR3 DNA reads TGCAGTGCTCGAACAGTAGCCAAAAACATTCAGTACTTC.

This rearrangement joins TRBV29-1 to TRBJ2-6; possible D gene TRBD2, 5 bases. The CDR3 is made up of 15 amino acids. Germline-derived CDR1 and CDR2 are SQVTM and ANQGSEA. With 2 bases removed from V and 4 bases from J, the gap between germline ends came to 12 bases. CDR3 amino acids: CSVESGVAGANVLTF. CDR3 sequence (DNA): TGCAGCGTTGAATCCGGGGTGGCCGGGGCCAACGTCCTGACTTTC. Together with reference TRBV29-1 and TRBJ2-6, the CDR3 gives the full variable domain: SAVISQKPSRDICQRGTSLTIQCQVDSQVTMMFWYRQQPGQSLTLIATANQGSEATYESGFVIDKFPISRPNLTFSTLTVSNMSPEDSSIYLCSVESGVAGANVLTFGAGSRLTVL.

This clonotype was observed a single time. A much larger clone lies one base from this, so it may be a read error. The gene calls are TRBV9 and TRBJ1-2; the D gene is possibly TRBD1 (6 bases). The CDR3 is made up of 14 amino acids. The germline gives CDR1 SGDLS, CDR2 YYNGEE. The V end was cut by 4 bases, the J end by 4 bases, with 14 bases between. The CDR3 here is CASSRNDRSYGYTF. The CDR3 bases are TGTGCCAGCAGCAGAAACGACAGGAGCTATGGCTACACCTTC.

This clonotype was recorded many times. The chain couples TRBV7-9 to TRBJ2-7, with D perhaps matching TRBD1 or TRBD2 (5 bases each). V gave up 5 bases and J gave up 4 bases, with 12 bases separating them. The CDR3 is made up of 13 amino acids. Germline CDR1 reads SEHNR; CDR2 reads FQNEAQ (reference sequence). The CDR3: CASSQRGVYEQYF. The DNA for the CDR3 is TGTGCCAGCAGCCAAAGGGGAGTGTACGAGCAGTACTTC. Combining the CDR3 with reference TRBV7-9 and TRBJ2-7 gives the whole variable domain DTGVSQNPRHKITKRGQNVTFRCDPISEHNRLYWYRQTLGQGPEFLTYFQNEAQLEKSRLLSDRFSAERPKGSFSTLEIQRTEQGDSAMYLCASSQRGVYEQYFGPGTRLTVT.

The table lists this clonotype with a few counts. The V gene is TRBV11-2, the J gene TRBJ2-1; no clear D gene. The CDR3 consists of 14 residues. Germline V gene lookup returns CDR1 SGHAT and CDR2 FQNNGV. V was cut by 0 bases and J by 4 bases, with 7 bases left in between. CDR3 sequence: CASSLESSYNEQFF. DNA of the CDR3: TGTGCCAGCAGCTTAGAATCGTCATACAATGAGCAGTTCTTC.

This clonotype has only a few counts. V usage is TRBV7-6 and J usage is TRBJ2-7; no reliable D call. V lost 6 bases and J 10 bases, leaving 13 bases between the germline ends. The CDR3 sequence is 11 residues long. Germline V gene data show CDR1 as SGHVS and CDR2 as FNYEAQ. The CDR3 bases are TGTGCCAGCAGTGAAGCATCCATACAGTACTTC. Its protein is CASSEASIQYF.

This clonotype has only a few counts. The rearrangement links TRBV3-1 to TRBJ1-5; D is uncertain. Trimming took off 2 bases at V and 6 bases at J, with 11 bases between the two ends. Germline CDR1 LGHDT, CDR2 YNNKEL (reference sequence). The CDR3 is made up of 14 amino acids. CDR3 nucleotide sequence: TGTGCCAGCAGCCAATCTCACCAATCTCAGCCCCAGCATTTT. The encoded protein is CASSQSHQSQPQHF.

This chain links TRBV24-1 with TRBJ1-2, with D hard to call. Germline-derived CDR1 and CDR2 are KGHDR and SFDVKD. V was clipped by 5 bases and J by 4 bases, with 16 bases between them. CDR3 length equals 15 residues. The CDR3, as DNA: TGTGCCACCAGTGCTCCGCCCCAGGAAGGCTATGGCTACACCTTC. Its protein product is CATSAPPQEGYGYTF.

This clonotype was counted ten times or more. CDR3 sequence: CASSYGQSTGNTIYF. For the CDR3, the DNA is TGTGCCAGCAGCTATGGACAGTCTACGGGAAACACCATATATTTT. The gene calls are TRBV5-5 and TRBJ1-3; D is possibly TRBD1 (6 bases). Germline V gives CDR1 SGHKS, CDR2 YYEKEE (reference sequence). Trimming removed 3 bases at V and 4 bases at J, with 14 bases between. This CDR3 has 15 amino acids.

In regard to this clonotype: This may be a read error, as it is one base from a much larger clone. The chain carries TRBV15 and TRBJ2-7, with 14 bases identical to TRBD2. Losses at the gene ends were 8 bases for V and 3 bases for J; bases not matched to a gene: 9. CDR1 and CDR2 from the germline V gene are LNHNV and YYDKDF (reference sequence). This CDR3 comprises 16 residues. The CDR3 loop is CATGGGLAGVFYEQYF. CDR3 in DNA: TGTGCCACCGGCGGGGGACTAGCGGGAGTCTTCTACGAGCAGTACTTC. Using reference TRBV15 and TRBJ2-7 for the parts outside the CDR3, the full variable domain is DAMVIQNPRYQVTQFGKPVTLSCSQTLNHNVMYWYQQKSSQAPKLLFHYYDKDFNNEADTPDNFQSRRPNTSFCFLDIRSPGLGDTAMYLCATGGGLAGVFYEQYFGPGTRLTVT.

The rearrangement joins TRBV19 to TRBJ2-7; D is possibly TRBD2 (6 bases). The germline V and J ends were trimmed by 8 bases and 6 bases, with 11 bases remaining between them. The CDR3 loop spans 11 amino acids. Germline loops: CDR1 LNHDA, CDR2 SQIVND (reference sequence). The CDR3 sequence: CASGWGGEQYF. Here the CDR3 DNA reads TGTGCCAGTGGGTGGGGAGGCGAGCAGTACTTC.

Concerning this clonotype: This is likely a read error, given that the CDR3 carries no conserved phenylalanine or tryptophan at its end. CDR3 residues: CSVRREEAFS. Written as DNA, the CDR3 is TGCAGCGTACGGAGAGAAGAGGCTTTCTCT. The gene calls are TRBV29-1 and TRBJ1-1; the D is unclear. This CDR3 comprises 10 residues. V gave up 6 bases and J gave up 11 bases, with 13 bases separating them. Germline V lookup: CDR1 SQVTM, CDR2 ANQGSEA.

This clonotype was seen more than once but under ten times. J is TRBJ1-4 and V is TRBV13; TRBD1 is a possible D gene (5 bases). CDR1 is PRHDT, CDR2 FYEKMQ, per germline (reference sequence). Trimming pared 2 bases from V and 0 bases from J, leaving 16 bases between. The CDR3 length is 18 residues. CDR3 DNA sequence: TGTGCCAGCAGCTTACGCTTCGCGGGGGACGCAACTAATGAAAAACTGTTTTTT. This gives the protein CASSLRFAGDATNEKLFF.

The chain carries TRBV2 and TRBJ1-2, with TRBD1 as a possible D gene (6 bases). The germline CDR1 and CDR2 sequences are SNHLY and FYNNEI. Trimming removed 7 bases from V and 6 bases from J, with 15 bases in between. The CDR3 runs to 13 residues. This CDR3 reads CASTEGEYNGYTF. The DNA of the CDR3 is TGTGCCAGCACCGAGGGGGAATACAATGGCTACACCTTC.

This clonotype was counted many times. The chain couples TRBV20-1 to TRBJ2-3; possibly TRBD1 for D (6 bases). Germline CDR1 is DFQATT and CDR2 is SNEGSKA (reference sequence). Deletions cut 3 bases from V and 2 bases from J, with 15 bases between. This CDR3 comprises 15 residues. DNA for the CDR3: TGCAGTGCTAGGTCTCTAAGGGGGAACACAGATACGCAGTATTTT. Its translation: CSARSLRGNTDTQYF.

J is TRBJ2-7 and V is TRBV25-1, with TRBD1 identical over 9 bases. The CDR3 is 15 amino acids. With 1 base clipped from V and 2 bases from J, the junction kept 3 bases outside the gene matches. Germline-derived CDR1 and CDR2 are MGHDK and SYGVNS. As DNA, the CDR3 is TGTGCCAGCAGTGAATCTGGGACAGGGACCTACGAGCAGTACTTC. Amino acids: CASSESGTGTYEQYF.

Worth noting for this clonotype: A much bigger clone sits one base away, suggesting this may be a read error. This chain uses TRBV14 with TRBJ2-3; D is uncertain. The CDR3 consists of 15 residues. Per the germline V gene, CDR1 is SGHDN and CDR2 is FVKESK. V gave up 4 bases and J gave up 0 bases, with 11 bases separating them. CDR3 in DNA: TGTGCCAGCAGCCGAGATCAGTCGAGCACAGATACGCAGTATTTT. Residues: CASSRDQSSTDTQYF.

V usage is TRBV6-1 and J usage is TRBJ2-4; 7 positions agree with TRBD1. This CDR3 has 16 residues. Germline V gives CDR1 MNHNS, CDR2 SASEGT. J lost 0 bases, V lost 2 bases, and 4 bases had no gene match. CDR3 protein: CASSEWDRLAKNIQYF. The CDR3 bases are TGTGCCAGCAGTGAATGGGACAGACTAGCCAAAAACATTCAGTACTTC.

This sequence joins TRBV19 and TRBJ1-6; the match to TRBD1 covers 9 bases. Germline V gene data show CDR1 as LNHDA and CDR2 as SQIVND (reference sequence). Trimming took 5 bases from V and 11 from J; bases not matched to a gene: 10. The CDR3 has 15 residues. CDR3 loop: CASSPKTGGLAPLHF. CDR3 sequence (DNA): TGTGCCAGTAGTCCGAAGACAGGGGGTTTAGCACCCCTCCACTTT.

This clonotype has a count of ten or more. V usage is TRBV20-1 and J usage is TRBJ2-1; 7 nucleotides align to TRBD2. The CDR3 spans 13 residues. Germline V lookup: CDR1 DFQATT, CDR2 SNEGSKA (reference sequence). Unmatched junction bases numbered 6, after V lost 3 bases and J lost 7 bases. The CDR3 loop is CSASGGRINEQFF. In nucleotides, the CDR3 is TGCAGTGCTAGCGGCGGGAGAATTAATGAGCAGTTCTTC.

This clonotype has just a few counts. The chain has TRBV3-1 and TRBJ1-3; 8 bases map to TRBD1. The CDR3 is 14 amino acids. V lost 3 bases and J lost 2; bases outside the gene matches: 0. In germline, CDR1 is LGHDT, CDR2 YNNKEL (reference sequence). CDR3 sequence (DNA): TGTGCCAGCAGCCAGACAGGGGCTGGAAACACCATATATTTT. The encoded protein is CASSQTGAGNTIYF.

About this clonotype itself: Germline is not matched at one junction end, which may reflect a read error. The rearrangement links TRBV9 to TRBJ2-3, with D possibly being TRBD2 (6 bases). Germline CDR1 and CDR2: SGDLS and YYNGEE. This CDR3 comprises 14 residues. The CDR3 DNA is TGTGCCAGCAGCGTAGCAAGGGAGGCAGATACGCAGTGTTTT. Translated: CASSVAREADTQCF. The full variable domain, with the rest looked up from reference TRBV9 and TRBJ2-3, is DSGVTQTPKHLITATGQRVTLRCSPRSGDLSVYWYQQSLDQGLQFLIQYYNGEERAKGNILERFSAQQFPDLHSELNLSSLELGDSALYFCASSVAREADTQCFGPGTRLTVL.

A remark on this clonotype: One base away lies a much larger clone, so this may be a sequencing read error. The V gene is TRBV6-1, the J gene TRBJ1-2, with D perhaps TRBD1 (5 bases). This CDR3 has 15 residues. Per the germline V gene, CDR1 is MNHNS and CDR2 is SASEGT. The DNA for the CDR3 is TGTGCCAGCAAGGTTTACTTCAGGGAGAACTATGGCTACGCCTTC. Its translation: CASKVYFRENYGYAF.